The entry that follows covers one T cell receptor beta chain sequence. V was trimmed by 2 bases and J by 5 bases, leaving 16 bases between them. This CDR3 region has 15 residues. Germline CDR1 and CDR2: SGHNT and YYREEE (reference sequence). This specimen comes from a study of T cells in localized non-small cell lung cancer. Here immunoSEQ multiplex PCR was the method, and the copy in TCRdb shows in-frame clones only, minus some. The sample shows some 140,000 clones, 70% to 90% of them seen only once. The source is a female donor of 60 years or more with stage I lung adenocarcinoma. This specimen was peripheral blood, taken before any cancer treatment. This chain uses TRBV5-4 with TRBJ2-5; weak D call: TRBD1 (5 bases). The CDR3 DNA follows: TGTGCCAGCAGCTTAAGGACACCCAGCTCTGAGACCCAGTACTTC. Translation gives CASSLRTPSSETQYF.